The 14 T cell receptor beta chains below come from one sample, sequenced in a study of identical twins (dated by TCRdb to 2016 to 2018). Receptors were amplified or captured by 5' RACE. The run used an Illumina HiSeq 2000. In TCRdb, the public reads were trimmed at Q25 with fastp and aligned with MiXCR, with productive beta chains retained. CDR3 protein sequences are deduplicated, and each keeps its most common genes and DNA. A total of roughly 280,000 distinct CDR3 sequences appear in this sample, roughly 9% of them only once. The ten most abundant clones make up approximately 7% of the sample. The same specimen was also included in a second study, on yellow fever vaccine responses in identical twins.

Specimen: CD8+ T cells sorted from blood. Receptor source: a woman aged 18-35 years in good health.

The chain employs TRBV4-3 and TRBJ2-5, with D maybe TRBD2 (5 bases). V lost 0 bases, J lost 2 bases, and 10 bases lay in between. This CDR3 has 15 residues. From germline, CDR1 is LGHNA and CDR2 YSLEER. The CDR3 here is CASSQDQDLQETQYF. In nucleotides, the CDR3 is TGCGCCAGCAGCCAAGATCAGGACTTACAAGAGACCCAGTACTTC.

The J gene is TRBJ1-5, the V gene TRBV9; 8 positions agree with TRBD1. Germline CDR1 is SGDLS and CDR2 is YYNGEE. The CDR3 contains 15 residues. V lost 8 bases, J lost 0 bases, and 7 bases stayed unmatched. This chain's CDR3 is CASSQTGDSNQPQHF. In DNA, the CDR3 is TGTGCCAGTTCTCAGACAGGGGATAGCAATCAGCCCCAGCATTTT.

This clonotype showed up many times. The chain couples TRBV20-1 to TRBJ2-7; D may be TRBD2 (6 bases). Germline lookup yields CDR1 DFQATT and CDR2 SNEGSKA (reference sequence). CDR3 size: 14 residues. The V end lost 4 bases, the J end lost 2 bases, and 15 bases lay between the germline ends. The CDR3 nucleotides are TGCAGTGCTATGTCCCGGGACTCCACCTACGAGCAGTACTTC. This gives the protein CSAMSRDSTYEQYF.

Ten or more counts support this clonotype. The chain combines TRBV7-9 with TRBJ2-7; maybe TRBD1 (5 bases). Germline loops: CDR1 SEHNR, CDR2 FQNEAQ (reference sequence). V dropped 4 bases and J dropped 1 base, with 8 bases sitting between them. This CDR3 is built from 13 residues. The CDR3 loop reads CASSSTVSYEQYF. The DNA of the CDR3 is TGTGCCAGCAGCTCGACAGTTTCCTACGAGCAGTACTTC.

Comments on this clonotype: Being one base from a much bigger clone, this may be a read error. This chain joins TRBV29-1 and TRBJ2-5; D is possibly TRBD1 or TRBD2 (5 bases each). CDR1 and CDR2 (germline): SQVTM, ANQGSEA. The CDR3 length is 13 residues. Here the CDR3 reads CRVVGFGGETQYF. The CDR3 DNA reads TGCAGAGTTGTAGGTTTTGGGGGAGAGACCCAGTACTTC.

This clonotype turned up a few times. This rearrangement joins TRBV12-3 or TRBV12-4 to TRBJ1-4; D remains unclear. V was trimmed by 8 bases and J by 4 bases, leaving 11 bases between them. The CDR3 is 13 residues long. CDR3 residues: CASRGVYNEKLFF. DNA of the CDR3: TGTGCCAGCCGCGGTGTTTATAATGAAAAACTGTTTTTT.

V usage is TRBV5-6 and J usage is TRBJ2-1, with 7 bases that match TRBD1. J lost 0 bases, V lost 0 bases, and 9 bases had no gene match. This CDR3 spans 18 amino acids. Germline CDR1 reads SGHDT; CDR2 reads YYEEEE. CDR3 sequence: CASSLAFEGASSYNEQFF. The CDR3 coding sequence is TGTGCCAGCAGCTTGGCCTTTGAGGGGGCTAGCTCCTACAATGAGCAGTTCTTC.

This clonotype has ten or more counts. V gene TRBV20-1 combines with J gene TRBJ2-5; 7 positions match TRBD1. Germline CDR1 and CDR2: DFQATT and SNEGSKA (reference sequence). With V trimmed by 0 bases and J by 5 bases, 9 bases remained unmatched. The CDR3 runs to 15 residues. In DNA form, the CDR3 reads TGCAGTGCTAGAGAGGGACAAGGGGGCTGGGAGACCCAGTACTTC. Its translation: CSAREGQGGWETQYF.

This sequence joins TRBV3-1 and TRBJ2-7, with a possible D match to TRBD1 (5 bases). V lost 0 bases and J 7 bases, leaving 19 bases between the germline ends. The CDR3 is 16 amino acids. Germline CDR1 reads LGHDT; CDR2 reads YNNKEL (reference sequence). The CDR3 region is CASSQEFSTVSGEQYF. The CDR3 DNA sequence: TGTGCCAGCAGCCAAGAATTTTCGACAGTCTCAGGGGAGCAGTACTTC.

In its sample, this clonotype was seen once. A much larger clone sits a single nucleotide away, making a read error possible. This rearrangement joins TRBV12-3 or TRBV12-4 to TRBJ1-5, with D hard to call. The CDR3 is made up of 13 amino acids. The CDR3 bases are TGTGCCAGCGGGAAGGCGCTGGATCAGTCCCAGCATTTT. This codes for CASGKALDQSQHF.

On this clonotype itself: The junction does not match germline at one end; this may be a read error. J is TRBJ1-4 and V is TRBV7-7; D remains unclear. The CDR3 extends over 15 amino acids. Germline V gene lookup returns CDR1 SSHAT and CDR2 FNYEAQ (reference sequence). The chain's CDR3 is CASSSRLGRNEKLFF. The CDR3 DNA sequence: TGTGCTAGCAGCTCTCGGCTGGGCAGAAATGAAAAACTGTTTTTT.

This clonotype was seen repeatedly, ten times or more. This sequence joins TRBV20-1 and TRBJ2-3; 9 bases are a match to TRBD2. V lost 0 bases and J lost 4; bases outside the gene matches: 8. Per the germline V gene, CDR1 is DFQATT and CDR2 is SNEGSKA (reference sequence). The CDR3 is 16 residues long. CDR3 nucleotides: TGCAGTGCTAGAGATATCCTAGCGGGGAGTTCAGATACGCAGTATTTT. Amino acid sequence: CSARDILAGSSDTQYF.

A few counts support this clonotype. The gene calls are TRBV5-1 and TRBJ2-6; 7 positions match TRBD1. The CDR3 is 17 residues long. V dropped 4 bases and J dropped 1; count of bases not matched to a gene: 8. Germline loops: CDR1 SGHRS, CDR2 YFSETQ. The CDR3 coding sequence is TGCGCCAGCAGCACCCCGGGACAGTGGTCTGGGGCCAACGTCCTGACTTTC. This encodes CASSTPGQWSGANVLTF.

The CDR3 loop reads CASGAGAFASSTDTQYF. The CDR3 region has the DNA TGTGCCAGCGGCGCGGGAGCATTCGCCTCTAGCACAGATACGCAGTATTTT. This chain links TRBV27 with TRBJ2-3; TRBD2 matches at 7 bases. There are 17 residues in the CDR3. With 8 bases clipped from V and 0 bases from J, the junction kept 14 bases outside the gene matches. Germline assignment: CDR1 MNHEY and CDR2 SMNVEV (reference sequence).